Following are 11 T cell receptor beta chains from one sample sequenced in a study of OX40 agonist ivuxolimab in advanced cancers. The repertoire was sequenced with immunoSEQ multiplex PCR; TCRdb's copy has only in-frame clones and lacks some. The data contain approximately 61,000 clones, approximately 91% of them seen just once; the ten biggest clones take up roughly 18%. The sequencing here drew on CD4+ or CD8+ T cells sorted from blood, taken in a trial of the OX40 agonist ivuxolimab. The receptor source for this set is an adult with an advanced solid tumor such as melanoma, head and neck, liver or kidney cancer.

This rearrangement joins TRBV7-2 to TRBJ1-1, with TRBD1 matching over 10 bases. This CDR3 is 13 amino acids long. CDR1 and CDR2 (germline): SGHTA, FQGNSA. V dropped 8 bases and J dropped 1; count of bases not matched to a gene: 1. CDR3 sequence reads: CASGTGENTEAFF. The CDR3 DNA is TGTGCCAGCGGGACAGGGGAGAACACTGAAGCTTTCTTT. The whole variable domain, remainder taken from reference TRBV7-2 and TRBJ1-1, is GAGVSQSPSNKVTEKGKDVELRCDPISGHTALYWYRQSLGQGLEFLIYFQGNSAPDKSGLPSDRFSAERTGGSVSTLTIQRTQQEDSAVYLCASGTGENTEAFFGQGTRLTVV.

This chain uses TRBV4-3 with TRBJ2-1; D gene uncertain. Germline CDR1 and CDR2: LGHNA and YSLEER. The CDR3 is 15 amino acids. The V end lost 0 bases, the J end lost 7 bases, and 13 bases lay between the germline ends. CDR3: CASSQERTLGNEQFF. Written as DNA, the CDR3 is TGCGCCAGCAGCCAAGAACGGACCCTAGGGAATGAGCAGTTCTTC.

The chain joins TRBV27 to TRBJ1-6, with 10 nucleotides matching TRBD1. The germline V gene encodes CDR1 MNHEY and CDR2 SMNVEV (reference sequence). The CDR3 is 16 residues long. Trimming took 3 bases from V and 6 from J; bases not matched to a gene: 5. CDR3 residues: CASSLGTGVINSPLHF. The DNA of the CDR3 is TGTGCCAGCAGTTTGGGGACAGGGGTTATTAATTCACCCCTCCACTTT.

The V gene is TRBV7-8, the J gene TRBJ2-1, with D unresolved. CDR1 and CDR2 from the germline V gene are SGHVS and FQNEAQ. V dropped 3 bases and J dropped 0 bases, with 12 bases sitting between them. This CDR3 is 16 amino acids long. The CDR3 nucleotides are TGTGCCAGCAGCTTCCCGTCCGTGGGCTCCTACAATGAGCAGTTCTTC. It encodes CASSFPSVGSYNEQFF.

J is TRBJ2-5 and V is TRBV7-8; the D is unclear. Germline CDR1 SGHVS, CDR2 FQNEAQ. The V and J ends lost 1 base and 3 bases respectively, with 6 bases between them. CDR3 length equals 13 residues. In nucleotides, the CDR3 is TGTGCCAGCAGCTTAGTAGAAAAAGAGACCCAGTACTTC. This codes for CASSLVEKETQYF.

The chain is built from TRBV5-6 and TRBJ2-7; 8 bases agree with TRBD2. Losses at the gene ends were 4 bases for V and 1 base for J; bases not matched to a gene: 10. Per germline, CDR1 SGHDT and CDR2 YYEEEE. The CDR3 sequence is 16 residues long. The CDR3 DNA follows: TGTGCCAGCAGCCCGGGGGGGACTTTACTATCCTACGAGCAGTACTTC. It translates to CASSPGGTLLSYEQYF.

The rearrangement uses TRBV27 and TRBJ2-7, with a possible D match to TRBD2 (5 bases). The CDR3 contains 14 residues. V lost 1 base and J 7 bases, leaving 14 bases between the germline ends. Germline V lookup: CDR1 MNHEY, CDR2 SMNVEV (reference sequence). The CDR3 sequence: CASSLYPAAGEQYF. In DNA, the CDR3 is TGTGCCAGCAGTTTATACCCAGCGGCTGGAGAGCAGTACTTC.

The rearrangement links TRBV28 to TRBJ1-3; D gene unclear. This CDR3 has 12 residues. Germline CDR1 and CDR2: MDHEN and SYDVKM. V lost 3 bases and J lost 2, with 2 bases in between. The CDR3 loop is CASSFPGNTIYF. The CDR3 nucleotides read TGTGCCAGCAGTTTCCCTGGAAACACCATATATTTT.

The J gene is TRBJ2-1, the V gene TRBV7-9; the match to TRBD2 covers 12 bases. The germline V gene has CDR1 SEHNR and CDR2 FQNEAQ (reference sequence). Trimming cost V 6 bases and J 7 bases; bases outside gene matches: 13. There are 17 residues in the CDR3. In DNA form, the CDR3 reads TGTGCCAGCAGGTCGGGCCTAGCGGGAGGGCCGGGAAATGAGCAGTTCTTC. Translated: CASRSGLAGGPGNEQFF. Full variable domain (rest looked up from reference TRBV7-9 and TRBJ2-1): DTGVSQNPRHKITKRGQNVTFRCDPISEHNRLYWYRQTLGQGPEFLTYFQNEAQLEKSRLLSDRFSAERPKGSFSTLEIQRTEQGDSAMYLCASRSGLAGGPGNEQFFGPGTRLTVL.

The chain joins TRBV7-2 to TRBJ1-1; D uncertain. This CDR3 contains 14 residues. Trimming pared 2 bases from V and 3 bases from J, leaving 10 bases between. Germline V gene data show CDR1 as SGHTA and CDR2 as FQGNSA. The CDR3 DNA reads TGTGCCAGCAGCTTATTGCGCGGTTACACTGAAGCTTTCTTT. Translated, it gives CASSLLRGYTEAFF.

The chain couples TRBV7-8 to TRBJ1-2; D is uncertain. The CDR3 runs 13 residues. V was pared by 3 bases and J by 6 bases, with 11 bases between. Germline V gives CDR1 SGHVS, CDR2 FQNEAQ. The chain's CDR3 is CASSFPEGNGYTF. The CDR3 coding sequence is TGTGCCAGCAGCTTCCCCGAGGGAAATGGCTACACCTTC.